These 27 T cell receptor beta chains were sequenced from one sample in a study of cytomegalovirus exposure and HLA in healthy donors. The PCR had 60 Vbeta and 13 Jbeta primers. Produced via immunoSEQ multiplex PCR; TCRdb's table is partial and in-frame only. The repertoire includes about 130,000 clones, more than 70% of them detected once, and roughly 3% sits in the top ten. Sequencing was performed on PBMCs. These receptors came from a man aged 40-49 years in good health and CMV-seronegative.

A few counts support this clone. V is TRBV6-5 and J is TRBJ2-2, with 10 nucleotides matching TRBD2. V dropped 2 bases and J dropped 7; count of bases not matched to a gene: 7. The CDR3 sequence is 16 residues long. Germline lookup yields CDR1 MNHEY and CDR2 SVGAGI. This CDR3 reads CASSYPSGRAGGELFF. The DNA of the CDR3 is TGTGCCAGCAGTTACCCGAGCGGGAGGGCCGGCGGGGAGCTGTTTTTT.

The J gene is TRBJ2-5, the V gene TRBV15, with TRBD1 matching over 7 bases. The CDR3 loop spans 14 amino acids. The V gene end was trimmed by 1 base and the J gene end by 4 bases; junction bases not matched to a gene: 3. Per germline, CDR1 LNHNV and CDR2 YYDKDF (reference sequence). CDR3 amino acids: CATSRGGQRETQYF. The CDR3 DNA follows: TGTGCCACCAGCAGAGGGGGACAGCGAGAGACCCAGTACTTC.

CDR3 sequence (DNA): TGTGCCAGCAGCCCTAGGACAGCTAGTCATGGCTACACCTTC. This gives the protein CASSPRTASHGYTF. The rearrangement joins TRBV7-2 to TRBJ1-2; maybe TRBD1 (6 bases). This CDR3 region has 14 residues. CDR1 is SGHTA and CDR2 is FQGNSA in the germline V gene. Between the trimmed V and J ends, which lost 5 bases and 6 bases, there was a span of 16 bases.

This chain links TRBV18 with TRBJ2-7; TRBD1 matches at 7 bases. CDR3 length equals 15 residues. Germline CDR1 is KGHSH and CDR2 is LQKENI. V was pared by 6 bases and J by 2 bases, with 10 bases of the junction left unmatched. CDR3 nucleotide sequence: TGTGCCAGCTCCCTCGACAGGGTTTCCACCTACGAGCAGTACTTC. Translating gives CASSLDRVSTYEQYF. Full variable domain (outside the CDR3, taken from reference TRBV18 and TRBJ2-7): NAGVMQNPRHLVRRRGQEARLRCSPMKGHSHVYWYRQLPEEGLKFMVYLQKENIIDESGMPKERFSAEFPKEGPSILRIQQVVRGDSAAYFCASSLDRVSTYEQYFGPGTRLTVT.

The chain employs TRBV10-3 and TRBJ2-2, with 7 bases lining up with TRBD2. J was trimmed by 6 bases and V by 6 bases; bases with no gene match: 4. This CDR3 region has 13 residues. Germline V lookup: CDR1 ENHRY, CDR2 SYGVKD. CDR3 coding DNA: TGTGCCATCAGGGCGACTAGCCCCGGGGAGCTGTTTTTT. Translating it yields CAIRATSPGELFF.

The CDR3 is CASSLRSGDSTDTQYF. CDR3 DNA: TGTGCCAGCAGCCTAAGAAGCGGAGACAGCACAGATACGCAGTATTTT. The V and J genes are TRBV7-7 and TRBJ2-3, with D maybe TRBD2 (5 bases). The CDR3 has 16 residues. Per the germline V gene, CDR1 is SSHAT and CDR2 is FNYEAQ (reference sequence). The V end lost 5 bases, the J end lost 0 bases, and 15 bases lay between the germline ends.

This clone has only one observation. V and J are TRBV7-2 and TRBJ2-3; the match to TRBD2 covers 8 bases. V trimming: 5 bases; J trimming: 9 bases; junction bases outside the gene matches: 16. The CDR3 spans 16 residues. Germline CDR1 SGHTA, CDR2 FQGNSA. For the CDR3, the DNA is TGTGCCAGCAGCGCAGACCCCCCAGCGGGGGAGTTCACGCAGTATTTT. It is translated as CASSADPPAGEFTQYF.

The V gene is TRBV4-1, the J gene TRBJ2-7; TRBD2 matches 14 bases. CDR3 length: 18 residues. In germline, CDR1 is MGHRA, CDR2 YSYEKL. V lost 0 bases and J lost 3; bases outside the gene matches: 7. CDR3 bases: TGCGCCAGCAGCCAAGATGGACTAGCGGGGGGATTGATCTACGAGCAGTACTTC. It translates to CASSQDGLAGGLIYEQYF.

This clone was seen only once. The chain couples TRBV7-6 to TRBJ2-7; TRBD2 is a possible D gene (6 bases). CDR3 length: 15 amino acids. Trimming pared 2 bases from V and 6 bases from J, leaving 17 bases between. The V gene's germline CDR1 is SGHVS and CDR2 FNYEAQ. CDR3: CASSLTSRPGAEQYF. The CDR3 region has the DNA TGTGCCAGCAGCTTAACTAGCCGACCGGGAGCCGAGCAGTACTTC.

The gene calls are TRBV4-3 and TRBJ2-5; 10 positions agree with TRBD2. Germline V gene sequence: CDR1 LGHNA, CDR2 YSLEER. This CDR3 contains 16 residues. With 4 bases clipped from V and 0 bases from J, the junction kept 5 bases outside the gene matches. In DNA, the CDR3 is TGCGCCAGCAGCCCCGGACTAGCGGATTACCAAGAGACCCAGTACTTC. Protein sequence: CASSPGLADYQETQYF.

The genes are TRBV2 and TRBJ2-1; tentatively, D is TRBD2 (5 bases). Germline CDR1 and CDR2: SNHLY and FYNNEI. V lost 3 bases and J 5 bases, leaving 11 bases between the germline ends. The CDR3 contains 14 residues. In DNA form, the CDR3 reads TGTGCCAGCAGTGACTCGGACTTTAACAATGAGCAGTTCTTC. Protein sequence: CASSDSDFNNEQFF.

The V gene is TRBV9, the J gene TRBJ1-6; no firm D call. The CDR3 covers 13 residues. CDR1 is SGDLS, CDR2 YYNGEE, per germline. V lost 4 bases, J lost 5 bases, and 7 bases lay in between. The DNA for the CDR3 is TGTGCCAGCAGCCCACTGAATAATTCACCCCTCCACTTT. It encodes CASSPLNNSPLHF.

The genes are TRBV5-1 and TRBJ2-1; D may be TRBD2 (6 bases). Trimming pared 0 bases from V and 2 bases from J, leaving 21 bases between. The CDR3 loop spans 19 amino acids. Germline CDR1 is SGHRS and CDR2 is YFSETQ. The CDR3 region has the DNA TGCGCCAGCAGCTTGGGGGAGTTGTATCGGCGGAGGGCCTACAATGAGCAGTTCTTC. Translated, it gives CASSLGELYRRRAYNEQFF. The variable domain in full, completed from reference TRBV5-1 and TRBJ2-1, reads KAGVTQTPRYLIKTRGQQVTLSCSPISGHRSVSWYQQTPGQGLQFLFEYFSETQRNKGNFPGRFSGRQFSNSRSEMNVSTLELGDSALYLCASSLGELYRRRAYNEQFFGPGTRLTVL.

The J gene is TRBJ2-7, the V gene TRBV7-9; TRBD1 aligns across 7 bases. CDR1 is SEHNR, CDR2 FQNEAQ, per germline (reference sequence). The CDR3 totals 12 residues. The trim removed 8 bases at V and 3 bases at J, leaving 4 bases unmatched. Here the CDR3 reads CASGPGGYEQYF. The DNA of the CDR3 is TGTGCCAGCGGGCCAGGGGGCTACGAGCAGTACTTC.

The chain recombines TRBV27 with TRBJ2-7; D is unclear. The CDR3 sequence is 15 residues long. CDR1 is MNHEY, CDR2 SMNVEV, per germline (reference sequence). V lost 4 bases, J lost 0 bases, and 13 bases lay in between. Written as DNA, the CDR3 is TGTGCCAGCAGTTCTTCAGGCGTTAGCTCCTACGAGCAGTACTTC. Translated, it gives CASSSSGVSSYEQYF.

The genes are TRBV2 and TRBJ2-7, with TRBD2 matching 12 bases. The CDR3 runs to 16 residues. V lost 1 base, J lost 2 bases, and 3 bases stayed unmatched. Germline V gives CDR1 SNHLY, CDR2 FYNNEI. For the CDR3, the DNA is TGTGCCAGCAGTGAAGGACTAGCGGGAGTACCCTACGAGCAGTACTTC. This sequence encodes CASSEGLAGVPYEQYF.

V gene TRBV5-4 combines with J gene TRBJ2-2, with 12 bases lining up with TRBD2. The germline V gene has CDR1 SGHNT and CDR2 YYREEE (reference sequence). The CDR3 has 18 amino acids. Unmatched junction bases numbered 14, after V lost 4 bases and J lost 7 bases. This chain's CDR3 is CASSIGLAGGQYNGELFF. The CDR3 DNA sequence: TGTGCCAGCAGCATAGGGCTAGCGGGAGGGCAATATAACGGGGAGCTGTTTTTT. Full variable domain (outside the CDR3, taken from reference TRBV5-4 and TRBJ2-2): ETGVTQSPTHLIKTRGQQVTLRCSSQSGHNTVSWYQQALGQGPQFIFQYYREEENGRGNFPPRFSGLQFPNYSSELNVNALELDDSALYLCASSIGLAGGQYNGELFFGEGSRLTVL.

A few counts support this clone. V and J are TRBV2 and TRBJ2-7; TRBD1 aligns across 11 bases. Germline CDR1 is SNHLY and CDR2 is FYNNEI. The CDR3 extends over 21 amino acids. V gave up 3 bases and J gave up 3 bases; unmatched junction bases: 22. In DNA form, the CDR3 reads TGTGCCAGCAGTGAGCCGTACTCCGGGACAGGGGGTCTAGCGGTGGTCTACGAGCAGTACTTC. Its translation: CASSEPYSGTGGLAVVYEQYF.

This rearrangement joins TRBV4-1 to TRBJ2-3; the D gene is possibly TRBD2 (6 bases). V was cut by 1 base and J by 4 bases, with 15 bases left in between. The CDR3 spans 16 residues. CDR1 is MGHRA, CDR2 YSYEKL, per germline. The CDR3 region has the DNA TGCGCCAGCAGCCAAGCGCCCGGGACTCGCCCAGATACGCAGTATTTT. Translation gives CASSQAPGTRPDTQYF.

This chain uses TRBV6-5 with TRBJ1-1, with TRBD1 matching over 7 bases. The V gene's germline CDR1 is MNHEY and CDR2 SVGAGI. V lost 7 bases to trimming and J lost 0 bases; unmatched junction nucleotides: 8. The CDR3 runs 15 residues. In nucleotides, the CDR3 is TGTGCCAGCACCCCGACGACAGGGATGAACACTGAAGCTTTCTTT. Its protein is CASTPTTGMNTEAFF.

The J gene is TRBJ1-1, the V gene TRBV2; D remains unclear. This CDR3 contains 13 residues. Germline values: CDR1 SNHLY, CDR2 FYNNEI. With 4 bases removed from V and 5 bases from J, the gap between germline ends came to 11 bases. CDR3: CASSGAGGTEAFF. The CDR3 bases are TGTGCCAGCAGTGGGGCGGGAGGGACTGAAGCTTTCTTT.

A few counts support this clone. CDR3 amino acids: CASTGEAAEAFF. Here the CDR3 DNA reads TGTGCCAGCACGGGGGAAGCCGCGGAAGCTTTCTTT. The chain uses TRBV2 and TRBJ1-1; D may be TRBD1 (5 bases). Germline assignment: CDR1 SNHLY and CDR2 FYNNEI. This CDR3 region has 12 residues. V was clipped by 7 bases and J by 8 bases, with 14 bases between them.

The genes are TRBV4-3 and TRBJ2-1, with D possibly matching TRBD2 (6 bases). The CDR3 sequence is 16 residues long. Trimming removed 0 bases at V and 6 bases at J, with 15 bases between. Per germline, CDR1 LGHNA and CDR2 YSLEER. The CDR3 coding sequence is TGCGCCAGCAGCCAAGATGTCGACCTAGCGCGCAATGAGCAGTTCTTC. Its protein is CASSQDVDLARNEQFF.

The chain links TRBV9 to TRBJ2-3, with 9 nucleotides matching TRBD2. V dropped 3 bases and J dropped 4; count of bases not matched to a gene: 15. Germline V lookup: CDR1 SGDLS, CDR2 YYNGEE. The CDR3 is made up of 18 amino acids. In DNA form, the CDR3 reads TGTGCCAGCAGCGCCCGACTAGCGGCGGGGCCTCTTGCAGATACGCAGTATTTT. Its translation: CASSARLAAGPLADTQYF.

DNA for the CDR3: TGTGCCGCCGGACAGGGGGTTCAGCCCCAGCATTTT. This gives the protein CAAGQGVQPQHF. The J gene is TRBJ1-5, the V gene TRBV6-1, with 10 positions matching TRBD1. The CDR3 has 12 residues. V was clipped by 11 bases and J by 6 bases; unmatched bases: 4. The V gene's germline CDR1 is MNHNS and CDR2 SASEGT.

The chain is built from TRBV9 and TRBJ2-2, with D tentatively TRBD2 (5 bases). CDR1 is SGDLS, CDR2 YYNGEE, per germline. The CDR3 runs to 14 residues. V was trimmed by 0 bases and J by 7 bases, leaving 10 bases between them. This CDR3 reads CASSVATGNGELFF. In DNA, the CDR3 is TGTGCCAGCAGCGTAGCTACCGGGAACGGGGAGCTGTTTTTT.

The rearrangement uses TRBV13 and TRBJ2-7; D is uncertain. Germline V gene sequence: CDR1 PRHDT, CDR2 FYEKMQ (reference sequence). V lost 4 bases and J 6 bases, leaving 25 bases between the germline ends. CDR3 size: 17 residues. CDR3 bases: TGTGCCAGCAGCTCTTTCTCACGGGTCCAAAAGTTGGGCGAGCAGTACTTC. Residues: CASSSFSRVQKLGEQYF.